The 25 T cell receptor beta chains below come from one sample, sequenced in a study of T cell changes during pregnancy in multiple sclerosis. Libraries were prepared by immunoSEQ multiplex PCR; TCRdb keeps only in-frame clonotypes and omits some of them. Seen here are roughly 58,000 clones, 92% observed once, and the top ten hold around 0.16%. Source: CD4+ T cells from peripheral blood mononuclear cells, taken after pregnancy. These receptors originate from a female donor in good health, enrolled as a control in a pregnancy study.

This chain connects TRBV28 to TRBJ1-2; tentative D call: TRBD1 (5 bases). The length of the CDR3 is 14 residues. In germline, CDR1 is MDHEN, CDR2 SYDVKM. Trimming left V 3 bases short and J 8 bases short, with 16 bases between. The CDR3 loop is CASSFSGVNRGYTF. CDR3 DNA sequence: TGTGCCAGCAGTTTTTCGGGCGTCAACAGGGGCTACACCTTC.

The chain is built from TRBV11-1 and TRBJ2-7, with TRBD1 identical over 7 bases. The CDR3 is made up of 16 amino acids. Germline trimming cut 3 bases from V and 2 bases from J; bases unmatched to any gene: 10. Germline V gene sequence: CDR1 SGHAT, CDR2 FQDESV (reference sequence). This CDR3 is CASSFQGGQAAYEQYF. CDR3 in DNA: TGTGCCAGCAGCTTCCAAGGGGGCCAAGCCGCCTACGAGCAGTACTTC.

The chain combines TRBV7-9 with TRBJ1-1; no clear D. V lost 2 bases and J lost 7, with 11 bases in between. In germline, CDR1 is SEHNR, CDR2 FQNEAQ (reference sequence). This CDR3 is built from 13 residues. The CDR3 loop reads CASSLNVGSEAFF. The CDR3 nucleotides are TGTGCCAGCAGCTTAAATGTAGGGAGTGAAGCTTTCTTT. The entire variable domain, with the rest obtained from reference TRBV7-9 and TRBJ1-1, is as follows: DTGVSQNPRHKITKRGQNVTFRCDPISEHNRLYWYRQTLGQGPEFLTYFQNEAQLEKSRLLSDRFSAERPKGSFSTLEIQRTEQGDSAMYLCASSLNVGSEAFFGQGTRLTVV.

In its sample, this clone was seen once. The rearrangement uses TRBV10-3 and TRBJ2-7; D is ambiguous. The CDR3 contains 12 residues. Between the trimmed V and J ends, which lost 1 base and 3 bases, there was a span of 4 bases. The germline V gene encodes CDR1 ENHRY and CDR2 SYGVKD. The CDR3 DNA is TGTGCCATCAGTGAGTTCAGCTACGAGCAGTACTTC. Amino acids: CAISEFSYEQYF.

CDR3 in DNA: TGTGCCAGCAGCTTAGGGACTAGCGATTACGAGCAGTACTTC. Encoded protein: CASSLGTSDYEQYF. This chain uses TRBV7-8 with TRBJ2-7, with TRBD2 matching over 9 bases. The junction had 2 bases not matched to a gene; V was cut back by 1 base and J by 4 bases. This CDR3 has 14 residues. In germline, CDR1 is SGHVS, CDR2 FQNEAQ.

The CDR3 nucleotides are TGTGCCAGCAGCCTGGGCGGGGCGGGGGGGCCCATTCGGTACGAGCAGTACTTC. This sequence encodes CASSLGGAGGPIRYEQYF. The chain has TRBV7-2 and TRBJ2-7; TRBD2 matches at 9 bases. The CDR3 is 18 amino acids. Germline V gene lookup returns CDR1 SGHTA and CDR2 FQGNSA. V lost 5 bases, J lost 4 bases, and 18 bases stayed unmatched.

The chain joins TRBV6-6 to TRBJ1-5; a weak D match, TRBD1 (5 bases). This CDR3 is 16 amino acids long. V was pared by 4 bases and J by 6 bases, with 19 bases between. Germline values: CDR1 MNHNY, CDR2 SVGAGI (reference sequence). For the CDR3, the DNA is TGTGCCAGCAGTTTGTTGGTACCCGGGGGTATTCAGCCCCAGCATTTT. This codes for CASSLLVPGGIQPQHF.

For this clone: The junction differs from germline at one of its ends, possibly a read error. This chain joins TRBV2 and TRBJ2-5, with no clear D. Germline CDR1 reads SNHLY; CDR2 reads FYNNEI. The CDR3 totals 13 residues. CDR3 sequence reads: CASRETYQQTQYF. As DNA, the CDR3 is TGTGCCAGCAGGGAAACATACCAACAGACCCAGTACTTC.

The chain links TRBV5-4 to TRBJ2-2, with 8 positions matching TRBD1. The V gene end was trimmed by 3 bases and the J gene end by 5 bases; junction bases not matched to a gene: 3. This CDR3 is built from 14 residues. Germline V lookup: CDR1 SGHNT, CDR2 YYREEE (reference sequence). The CDR3 DNA reads TGTGCCAGCAGCTATGGACAGGGTACCGGGGAGCTGTTTTTT. Its protein product is CASSYGQGTGELFF.

The DNA for the CDR3 is TGTGCCAGCAGCTTAGCTCGACAGCCGAACACTGAAGCTTTCTTT. It is translated as CASSLARQPNTEAFF. The rearrangement uses TRBV7-2 and TRBJ1-1, with a weak D call TRBD1 (5 bases). CDR3 length: 15 amino acids. V lost 0 bases and J lost 1, with 9 bases in between. CDR1 and CDR2 from the germline V gene are SGHTA and FQGNSA.

The J gene is TRBJ2-3, the V gene TRBV7-3; 15 bases agree with TRBD2. Germline loops: CDR1 SGHTA, CDR2 FQGTGA. Trimming took 5 bases from V and 1 from J; bases not matched to a gene: 4. CDR3 length: 17 amino acids. CDR3 sequence (DNA): TGTGCCAGCAGCCGCGGACTAGCGGGGGGGCGCACAGATACGCAGTATTTT. Amino acid sequence: CASSRGLAGGRTDTQYF.

The chain is built from TRBV11-2 and TRBJ2-7, with 7 bases aligning to TRBD1. The CDR3 length is 15 residues. J gave up 6 bases and V 1 base, and 9 bases lay outside the gene matches. Germline V gene data show CDR1 as SGHAT and CDR2 as FQNNGV. This CDR3 is CASSLGTGPRGEQYF. The CDR3 DNA sequence: TGTGCCAGCAGCTTAGGGACAGGACCTAGAGGCGAGCAGTACTTC.

The table lists this clone with a count of one. V gene TRBV5-5 combines with J gene TRBJ1-5; D unclear. V lost 0 bases, J lost 0 bases, and 7 bases lay in between. The CDR3 extends over 15 amino acids. CDR1 is SGHKS, CDR2 YYEKEE, per germline (reference sequence). The CDR3 coding sequence is TGTGCCAGCAGCTTGGTGCTAAATAGCAATCAGCCCCAGCATTTT. This codes for CASSLVLNSNQPQHF.

This chain links TRBV9 with TRBJ2-5; D unresolved. Trimming removed 0 bases at V and 4 bases at J, with 13 bases between. Germline-derived CDR1 and CDR2 are SGDLS and YYNGEE. The CDR3 is made up of 15 amino acids. This chain's CDR3 is CASSVVDNQGETQYF. The CDR3 DNA sequence: TGTGCCAGCAGCGTAGTTGACAACCAAGGAGAGACCCAGTACTTC.

The chain couples TRBV6-1 to TRBJ2-3, with 12 bases aligning to TRBD2. The CDR3 extends over 15 amino acids. Germline CDR1 MNHNS, CDR2 SASEGT. J lost 3 bases, V lost 8 bases, and 6 bases had no gene match. CDR3 protein: CASEILAGGTDTQYF. The CDR3 DNA reads as TGTGCCAGCGAGATCCTAGCGGGGGGGACAGATACGCAGTATTTT.

The genes are TRBV18 and TRBJ1-4, with 7 positions matching TRBD1. The CDR3 has 16 amino acids. The germline V gene encodes CDR1 KGHSH and CDR2 LQKENI. Trimming took 3 bases from V and 3 from J; bases not matched to a gene: 7. CDR3 DNA sequence: TGTGCCAGCTCACCCGTCTCGGGACAGCCTAATGAAAAACTGTTTTTT. Translation gives CASSPVSGQPNEKLFF.

This clone was picked up one time. CDR3 bases: TGTGCCAGCTCCAATGCAGGGGGCAGCGGGGAGCTGTTTTTT. This codes for CASSNAGGSGELFF. The chain joins TRBV7-2 to TRBJ2-2, with 8 bases identical to TRBD1. The CDR3 runs 14 residues. Germline V CDR1 and CDR2: SGHTA, FQGNSA. Germline trimming cut 8 bases from V and 7 bases from J; bases unmatched to any gene: 9.

This chain connects TRBV2 to TRBJ1-5, with D perhaps TRBD1 (6 bases). Germline CDR1 reads SNHLY; CDR2 reads FYNNEI. Deletions cut 6 bases from V and 1 base from J, with 13 bases between. CDR3 length: 15 residues. The CDR3 region is CASSQQGRSNQPQHF. DNA for the CDR3: TGTGCCAGCAGCCAACAGGGTAGAAGCAATCAGCCCCAGCATTTT.

The V and J genes are TRBV18 and TRBJ1-1; 7 bases map to TRBD1. Germline lookup yields CDR1 KGHSH and CDR2 LQKENI. There are 13 residues in the CDR3. J was trimmed by 4 bases and V by 4 bases; bases with no gene match: 3. The CDR3 spells CASSRQGGTEAFF. In nucleotides, the CDR3 is TGTGCCAGCTCACGTCAGGGGGGCACTGAAGCTTTCTTT.

This chain uses TRBV4-2 with TRBJ2-5; 8 bases fit TRBD2. In germline, CDR1 is LGHNA, CDR2 YNFKEQ. CDR3 length: 15 amino acids. The J segment lost 5 bases and the V segment lost 3 bases, leaving 8 bases of the junction unmatched. CDR3 DNA: TGTGCCAGCAGCCAGGCCGGGACTAGGGGGGAGACCCAGTACTTC. Translation gives CASSQAGTRGETQYF.

The chain uses TRBV7-6 and TRBJ2-1, with a tentative D call TRBD2 (7 bases). Trimming left V 6 bases short and J 2 bases short, with 17 bases between. The germline CDR1 and CDR2 sequences are SGHVS and FNYEAQ. This CDR3 is 16 amino acids long. The CDR3 here is CASSMGPGGPYNEQFF. CDR3 nucleotide sequence: TGTGCCAGCAGTATGGGTCCGGGGGGCCCCTACAATGAGCAGTTCTTC.

This rearrangement joins TRBV2 to TRBJ1-2, with D possibly TRBD1 on 6 matching bases. This CDR3 has 15 residues. Between the trimmed V and J ends, which lost 8 bases and 1 base, there was a span of 17 bases. Germline V gene sequence: CDR1 SNHLY, CDR2 FYNNEI. Here the CDR3 DNA reads TGTGCCAGCCAGCCATTAGGGGGGGTTAACTATGGCTACACCTTC. As protein: CASQPLGGVNYGYTF.

The chain carries TRBV7-8 and TRBJ2-2; TRBD1 matches 10 bases. CDR1 is SGHVS and CDR2 is FQNEAQ in the germline V gene. The CDR3 totals 16 residues. The J segment lost 4 bases and the V segment lost 5 bases, leaving 7 bases of the junction unmatched. The CDR3 DNA sequence: TGTGCCAGCAGCCCGGGGACAGGGGCCGCCACCGGGGAGCTGTTTTTT. It is translated as CASSPGTGAATGELFF.

The chain joins TRBV19 to TRBJ1-1; D not certain. This CDR3 comprises 11 residues. V lost 7 bases to trimming and J lost 1 base, with 4 bases between them. Germline CDR1 and CDR2: LNHDA and SQIVND (reference sequence). The CDR3 region is CASKRNTEAFF. The CDR3 nucleotides read TGTGCCAGTAAGCGGAACACTGAAGCTTTCTTT.

The chain couples TRBV19 to TRBJ1-1, with 9 bases lining up with TRBD1. After removal of 5 bases from V and 3 bases from J, the junction contained 7 bases not matched to a gene. CDR3 length: 15 amino acids. Germline loops: CDR1 LNHDA, CDR2 SQIVND (reference sequence). CDR3 loop: CASSPRTGEYTEAFF. The DNA for the CDR3 is TGTGCCAGTAGTCCCCGGACAGGGGAATACACTGAAGCTTTCTTT. The whole variable domain, remainder taken from reference TRBV19 and TRBJ1-1, is DGGITQSPKYLFRKEGQNVTLSCEQNLNHDAMYWYRQDPGQGLRLIYYSQIVNDFQKGDIAEGYSVSREKKESFPLTVTSAQKNPTAFYLCASSPRTGEYTEAFFGQGTRLTVV.